This entry lists 23 T cell receptor beta chains sequenced from one sample in a study of shared clonotypes between healthy human individuals. Assay used: immunoSEQ multiplex PCR; TCRdb lists only in-frame clones, some missing. The sample shows about 2 million clones, 85% to 95% of them seen only once. Sequenced: naive CD4+ T cells sorted from blood. Described subset: CD45RA+ positively selected. Receptor source: a man aged 18 to 29 in good health.

V gene TRBV5-1 combines with J gene TRBJ2-7; D gene uncertain. Deletions cut 1 base from V and 3 bases from J, with 8 bases between. The CDR3 length is 13 residues. Germline V gives CDR1 SGHRS, CDR2 YFSETQ. The CDR3 region has the DNA TGCGCCAGCAGCTTGAGGTTCGGCTACGAGCAGTACTTC. Translation gives CASSLRFGYEQYF.

V is TRBV6-5 and J is TRBJ1-5; the D gene is possibly TRBD1 (6 bases). Looked up from germline, CDR1 is MNHEY and CDR2 is SVGAGI. V lost 2 bases, J lost 3 bases, and 11 bases lay in between. The CDR3 runs to 15 residues. The CDR3 nucleotides are TGTGCCAGCAGTTACACCAGGGGCCCCAATCAGCCCCAGCATTTT. This codes for CASSYTRGPNQPQHF.

This chain joins TRBV5-4 and TRBJ2-7; either TRBD1 or TRBD2 may fit D (6 bases each). The ends were cut back, 4 bases at V and 5 bases at J, with 19 bases in the middle. The CDR3 extends over 15 amino acids. Germline assignment: CDR1 SGHNT and CDR2 YYREEE (reference sequence). The chain's CDR3 is CASSELTGAPDEQYF. CDR3 nucleotides: TGTGCCAGCAGCGAGCTCACGGGGGCCCCAGACGAGCAGTACTTC.

The gene calls are TRBV30 and TRBJ1-6, with unresolved D. Looked up from germline, CDR1 is GTSNPN and CDR2 is SVGIG (reference sequence). Trimming left V 0 bases short and J 12 bases short, with 15 bases between. The CDR3 sequence is 14 residues long. The CDR3 is CAWSVVSPNEPLHF. The CDR3 DNA reads as TGTGCCTGGAGTGTTGTCAGTCCCAATGAACCCCTCCACTTT.

A word on this clone: Other DNA sequences in this specimen translate into the identical CDR3. Here the CDR3 reads CASRLGETQYF. DNA of the CDR3: TGTGCCAGCCGTCTCGGTGAGACCCAGTACTTC. V gene TRBV7-2 combines with J gene TRBJ2-5; unclear D gene. There are 11 residues in the CDR3. Trimming stripped 8 bases from V and 5 bases from J, with 9 bases between. Germline V gives CDR1 SGHTA, CDR2 FQGNSA.

CDR3: CASSSLVGEQYF. The CDR3 DNA reads TGTGCCAGCAGTTCCCTCGTGGGGGAGCAGTACTTC. The V gene is TRBV6-5, the J gene TRBJ2-7, with no clear D. The CDR3 sequence is 12 residues long. V was trimmed by 4 bases and J by 7 bases, leaving 11 bases between them. The V gene's germline CDR1 is MNHEY and CDR2 SVGAGI.

The V gene is TRBV5-4, the J gene TRBJ1-3, with unresolved D. This CDR3 region has 14 residues. Trimming removed 1 base from V and 3 bases from J, with 8 bases in between. Germline CDR1 and CDR2: SGHNT and YYREEE (reference sequence). The CDR3 bases are TGTGCCAGCAGCTTGAGGGAGGTTGGAAACACCATATATTTT. Translated: CASSLREVGNTIYF.

V and J are TRBV2 and TRBJ2-5; 11 bases agree with TRBD2. This CDR3 region has 15 residues. The germline CDR1 and CDR2 sequences are SNHLY and FYNNEI. V shed 5 bases and J 4 bases; nucleotides not matched to a gene: 6. CDR3 sequence: CASSNSGGAGETQYF. The CDR3 DNA reads as TGTGCCAGCAGTAATAGCGGGGGGGCCGGAGAGACCCAGTACTTC. The complete variable domain, with remaining parts taken from reference TRBV2 and TRBJ2-5, reads EPEVTQTPSHQVTQMGQEVILRCVPISNHLYFYWYRQILGQKVEFLVSFYNNEISEKSEIFDDQFSVERPDGSNFTLKIRSTKLEDSAMYFCASSNSGGAGETQYFGPGTRLLVL.

This clone was detected once. The J gene is TRBJ1-1, the V gene TRBV5-6; 8 nucleotides agree with TRBD1. Germline values: CDR1 SGHDT, CDR2 YYEEEE. Losses at the gene ends were 2 bases for V and 3 bases for J; bases not matched to a gene: 3. The CDR3 is 14 residues long. CDR3 sequence (DNA): TGTGCCAGCAGCTTAACAGGGGGAGACACTGAAGCTTTCTTT. As protein: CASSLTGGDTEAFF.

The chain recombines TRBV30 with TRBJ2-5; possibly TRBD2 for D (7 bases). Between the trimmed V and J ends, which lost 0 bases and 4 bases, there was a span of 15 bases. The CDR3 extends over 15 amino acids. The germline CDR1 and CDR2 sequences are GTSNPN and SVGIG (reference sequence). The CDR3 here is CAWSVRGGAGETQYF. CDR3 nucleotide sequence: TGTGCCTGGAGTGTAAGAGGGGGGGCCGGAGAGACCCAGTACTTC.

This clone has just a few counts. The V call is TRBV5-8, the J call TRBJ1-5; no clear D gene. Deletions cut 0 bases from V and 2 bases from J, with 12 bases between. This CDR3 is built from 16 residues. Germline V gene lookup returns CDR1 SGHTS and CDR2 YDEGEE. The CDR3 coding sequence is TGTGCCAGCAGCTTGGCCGGGCGTGCTGGCAATCAGCCCCAGCATTTT. This translates into CASSLAGRAGNQPQHF. Full variable domain (missing parts from reference TRBV5-8 and TRBJ1-5): EAGVTQSPTHLIKTRGQQATLRCSPISGHTSVYWYQQALGLGLQFLLWYDEGEERNRGNFPPRFSGRQFPNYSSELNVNALELEDSALYLCASSLAGRAGNQPQHFGDGTRLSIL.

V is TRBV10-1 and J is TRBJ2-1, with D possibly matching TRBD1 (5 bases). Trimming shortened V by 3 bases and J by 4 bases, and 13 bases separated the two germline ends. Germline loops: CDR1 WNHNN, CDR2 SYGVQD (reference sequence). CDR3 length equals 15 residues. CDR3 in amino acids: CASSDGALGYNEQFF. The DNA of the CDR3 is TGCGCCAGCAGTGATGGGGCGCTGGGATACAATGAGCAGTTCTTC.

The rearrangement links TRBV5-8 to TRBJ1-6; 9 nucleotides align to TRBD1. The CDR3 totals 16 residues. Trimming removed 5 bases from V and 10 bases from J; junction bases left unmatched: 13. CDR1 and CDR2 (germline): SGHTS, YDEGEE. The CDR3 bases are TGTGCCAGCAGTGTTAGACAGGGGGTCGGAATCTCACCCCTCCACTTT. Protein product: CASSVRQGVGISPLHF.

This clone was counted a single time. The V gene is TRBV11-2, the J gene TRBJ1-1; D call uncertain. This CDR3 comprises 13 residues. CDR1 SGHAT and CDR2 FQNNGV come from the germline V gene. Deletions cut 1 base from V and 2 bases from J, with 5 bases between. CDR3 nucleotide sequence: TGTGCCAGCAGCTTAGGGACTAACACTGAAGCTTTCTTT. It codes for CASSLGTNTEAFF.

V is TRBV28 and J is TRBJ1-5, with TRBD1 as a possible D gene (5 bases). This CDR3 is built from 13 residues. Per the germline V gene, CDR1 is MDHEN and CDR2 is SYDVKM. V lost 2 bases and J lost 5, with 7 bases in between. CDR3 bases: TGTGCCAGCAGTTTAAAGGGGCATCAGCCCCAGCATTTT. Translation: CASSLKGHQPQHF. The full variable domain, its missing parts supplied by reference TRBV28 and TRBJ1-5, is DVKVTQSSRYLVKRTGEKVFLECVQDMDHENMFWYRQDPGLGLRLIYFSYDVKMKEKGDIPEGYSVSREKKERFSLILESASTNQTSMYLCASSLKGHQPQHFGDGTRLSIL.

In regard to this clone: This sample includes further DNA sequences coding for the same CDR3. The J gene is TRBJ1-1, the V gene TRBV6-1; D gene unclear. This CDR3 is 14 amino acids long. Germline V gives CDR1 MNHNS, CDR2 SASEGT. The V gene lost 2 bases and the J gene lost 0 bases, with 7 bases spanning the gap. This chain's CDR3 is CASSEPGLNTEAFF. The CDR3 nucleotides are TGTGCCAGCAGTGAACCAGGTTTGAACACTGAAGCTTTCTTT.

The chain has TRBV5-4 and TRBJ1-1; 8 bases map to TRBD1. V was pared by 2 bases and J by 0 bases, with 15 bases of the junction left unmatched. The CDR3 length is 19 residues. Looked up from germline, CDR1 is SGHNT and CDR2 is YYREEE (reference sequence). CDR3 bases: TGTGCCAGCAGCTTTCCCCGGCCAGGGGGCCTCCAAATGAACACTGAAGCTTTCTTT. Protein product: CASSFPRPGGLQMNTEAFF.

The chain has TRBV10-3 and TRBJ2-1; 7 bases align to TRBD2. The CDR3 totals 12 residues. The trim removed 6 bases at V and 6 bases at J, leaving 2 bases unmatched. Germline V CDR1 and CDR2: ENHRY, SYGVKD. CDR3 nucleotide sequence: TGTGCCATCAGCCCGGGGGGCAATGAGCAGTTCTTC. Translation: CAISPGGNEQFF.

V and J are TRBV5-1 and TRBJ2-3, with 9 bases aligning to TRBD1. Germline CDR1 is SGHRS and CDR2 is YFSETQ. J gave up 13 bases and V 4 bases, and 10 bases lay outside the gene matches. The CDR3 has 13 amino acids. The CDR3, as DNA: TGCGCCAGCAGCGTCACAGGGGGCGCGAATGAGTATTTT. It is translated as CASSVTGGANEYF. Complete variable domain (other parts from reference TRBV5-1 and TRBJ2-3): KAGVTQTPRYLIKTRGQQVTLSCSPISGHRSVSWYQQTPGQGLQFLFEYFSETQRNKGNFPGRFSGRQFSNSRSEMNVSTLELGDSALYLCASSVTGGANEYFGPGTRLTVL.

This clone was observed once. V gene TRBV30 combines with J gene TRBJ1-4; maybe TRBD1 (6 bases). V lost 0 bases and J 7 bases, leaving 21 bases between the germline ends. This CDR3 comprises 17 residues. Germline CDR1 is GTSNPN and CDR2 is SVGIG (reference sequence). The CDR3 reads CAWSVHRTVTNGEKLFF. CDR3 nucleotides: TGTGCCTGGAGTGTACATCGGACAGTCACTAATGGTGAAAAACTGTTTTTT. The variable domain in full, with the rest retrieved from reference TRBV30 and TRBJ1-4, is SQTIHQWPATLVQPVGSPLSLECTVEGTSNPNLYWYRQAAGRGLQLLFYSVGIGQISSEVPQNLSASRPQDRQFILSSKKLLLSDSGFYLCAWSVHRTVTNGEKLFFGSGTQLSVL.

The chain has TRBV5-1 and TRBJ2-7; weak D call: TRBD1 (6 bases). Germline V gene data show CDR1 as SGHRS and CDR2 as YFSETQ. The V end was cut by 0 bases, the J end by 4 bases, with 11 bases between. The CDR3 extends over 14 amino acids. The CDR3 bases are TGCGCCAGCAGCTTGGAGCCTGGGACATACGAGCAGTACTTC. It is translated as CASSLEPGTYEQYF.

This sequence joins TRBV15 and TRBJ2-7; the D call may be TRBD1 or TRBD2 (5 bases each). V lost 0 bases, J lost 2 bases, and 11 bases lay in between. The CDR3 contains 15 residues. The germline CDR1 and CDR2 sequences are LNHNV and YYDKDF (reference sequence). CDR3 loop: CATSRDSRGTYEQYF. The DNA for the CDR3 is TGTGCCACCAGCAGAGACTCGAGGGGAACCTACGAGCAGTACTTC.

The chain carries TRBV4-3 and TRBJ1-1, with TRBD1 identical over 8 bases. Germline V gene sequence: CDR1 LGHNA, CDR2 YSLEER. CDR3 length: 17 residues. V was pared by 0 bases and J by 4 bases, with 10 bases of the junction left unmatched. CDR3 protein: CASSQDSQGALGTEAFF. For the CDR3, the DNA is TGCGCCAGCAGCCAAGATTCCCAGGGGGCGCTCGGCACTGAAGCTTTCTTT.